The clone carrying this TCR beta chain was counted many times. Its antigen remains unknown. From the RT-PCR reads, TCRdb called clonotypes with MiXCR, one entry per CDR3 protein. This table holds 500,000 to 600,000 distinct CDR3 sequences, approximately 10% found once. The CDR3 is 16 amino acids. CDR1 and CDR2 from the germline V gene are KGHSH and LQKENI. V was clipped by 2 bases and J by 4 bases; unmatched bases: 4. This sample is part of a study of response to subunit inactivated influenza vaccine. General study results and limits: Every seasonal influenza vaccination brings in few new T cells, the authors suggested.

The sequenced sample was PBMCs from blood, obtained on the day of vaccination. The chain is built from TRBV18 and TRBJ2-2; 10 bases are a match to TRBD1. The receptor comes from a man aged 50-60 years who received an inactivated influenza vaccine. The CDR3 is CASSPGTGALTGELFF. Here the CDR3 DNA reads TGTGCCAGCTCACCAGGGACAGGGGCGCTCACCGGGGAGCTGTTTTTT.